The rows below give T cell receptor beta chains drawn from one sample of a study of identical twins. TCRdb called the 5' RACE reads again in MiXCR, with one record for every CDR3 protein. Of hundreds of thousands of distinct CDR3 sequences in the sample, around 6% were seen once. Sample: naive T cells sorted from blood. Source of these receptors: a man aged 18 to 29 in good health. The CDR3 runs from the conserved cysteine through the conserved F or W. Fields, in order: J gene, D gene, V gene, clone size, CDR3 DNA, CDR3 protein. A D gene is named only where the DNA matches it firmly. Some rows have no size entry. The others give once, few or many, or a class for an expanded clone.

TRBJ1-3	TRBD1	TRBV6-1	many	TGTGCCAGCAGTGGGACAGGGGTGAACACCATATATTTT	CASSGTGVNTIYF
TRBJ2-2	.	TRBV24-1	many	TGTGCCACCAGTGATCACATCGGGAACACCGGGGAGCTGTTTTTT	CATSDHIGNTGELFF
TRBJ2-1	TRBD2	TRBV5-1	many	TGCGCCAGCAGCCCACTAGCGGGAGGCTCCAATGAGCAGTTCTTC	CASSPLAGGSNEQFF
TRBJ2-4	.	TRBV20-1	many	TGCAGTGCTAGAGCCCAACAGGGGGGGGCCAAAAACATTCAGTACTTC	CSARAQQGGAKNIQYF
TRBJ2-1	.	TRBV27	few	TGTGCCAGCACCCCCGGGACTGACTCCTACAATGAGCAGTTCTTC	CASTPGTDSYNEQFF
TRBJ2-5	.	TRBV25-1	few	TGTGCCAGCAGTGAATTAGGGAGCAGGGGCCAAGAGACCCAGTACTTC	CASSELGSRGQETQYF
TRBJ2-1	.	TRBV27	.	TGTGCCAGCAGTTTATCGAGAGAGTCCTCCTACAATGAGCAGTTCTTC	CASSLSRESSYNEQFF
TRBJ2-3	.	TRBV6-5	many	TGTGCCAGCAGTTTGGGAGGGGGTCTGACAGATACGCAGTATTTT	CASSLGGGLTDTQYF
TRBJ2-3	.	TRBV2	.	TGTGCCAGCAGTGTAAGGGCAGGGGGGCGCACAGATACGCAGTATTTT	CASSVRAGGRTDTQYF
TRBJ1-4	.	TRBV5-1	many	TGCGCCAGCAGGCGTCCCGGGACACCTAATGAAAAACTGTTTTTT	CASRRPGTPNEKLFF
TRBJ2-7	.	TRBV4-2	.	TGTGCCAGCAGCCAAAGCTGGAGCGGCCATTTGGACGAGCAGTACTTC	CASSQSWSGHLDEQYF
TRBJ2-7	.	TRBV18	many	TGTGCCAGCTCACCGACGGGACCGCCCTCCTACGAGCAGTACTTC	CASSPTGPPSYEQYF
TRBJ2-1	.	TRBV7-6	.	TGTGCCAGCAGCTTAGGTGCCGGAGCCGACACTTACAATGAGCAGTTCTTC	CASSLGAGADTYNEQFF
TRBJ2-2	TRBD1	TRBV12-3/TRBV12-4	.	TGTGCCAGCAGTTTCGGGACAGGGTATCACACCGGGGAGCTGTTTTTT	CASSFGTGYHTGELFF
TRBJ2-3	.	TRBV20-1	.	TGCAGTTCAAGAAGCGGTCCTAGCACAGATACGCAGTATTTT	CSSRSGPSTDTQYF
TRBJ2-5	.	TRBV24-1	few	TGTGCCACCAGGAGGGACGAGACCCAGTACTTC	CATRRDETQYF
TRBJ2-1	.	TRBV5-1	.	TGCGCCAGCAGCTTGGGCTCCGAGTACAATGAGCAGTTCTTC	CASSLGSEYNEQFF
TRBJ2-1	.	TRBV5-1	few	TGCGCCAGCAGCTTTATAGCATCCCGCTCCCACAATGAGCAGTTCTTC	CASSFIASRSHNEQFF
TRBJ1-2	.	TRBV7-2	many	TGTGCCAGCAGCTTCAGGGAAGTGGATGGCTACACCTTC	CASSFREVDGYTF
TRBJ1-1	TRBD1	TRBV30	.	TGTGCCTGGAGTCCCCCGAGGACAGGGCAGAACACTGAAGCTTTCTTT	CAWSPPRTGQNTEAFF
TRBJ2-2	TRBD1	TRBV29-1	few	TGCAGCGTTGAAGGGTCCGGGACAGGGGTAACCGGGGAGCTGTTTTTT	CSVEGSGTGVTGELFF
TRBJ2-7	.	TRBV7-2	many	TGTGCCAGCAGCTCAGGCAACAGCGTCTACGAGCAGTACTTC	CASSSGNSVYEQYF
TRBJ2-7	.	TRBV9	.	TGTGCCAGCAGCGTAGAAGACAGGGGCGGGACTAGCTGGGGAGAGCAGTACTTC	CASSVEDRGGTSWGEQYF
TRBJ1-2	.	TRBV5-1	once	TGCGCCAGCAGCTTTAGAGAAGGGGTTCTACAGGGTCCCACTAACTATGGCTACACCTTC	CASSFREGVLQGPTNYGYTF
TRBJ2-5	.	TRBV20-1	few	TGCAGTGCTAGAGATTTTTTGAGGGCGGTCTTAGAGACCCAGTACTTC	CSARDFLRAVLETQYF
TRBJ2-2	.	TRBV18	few	TGTGCCAGCTCACCACCCTGGGGCGAGACCTTCACCGGGGAGCTGTTTTTT	CASSPPWGETFTGELFF
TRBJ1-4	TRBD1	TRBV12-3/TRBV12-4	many	TGTGCCAGCAGTTTATCAGGGGGACGCGAAAAACTGTTTTTT	CASSLSGGREKLFF
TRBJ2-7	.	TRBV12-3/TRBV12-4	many	TGTGCCAGCAGTTTCGGGGACGGCTTCGTGGAGAGCTTC	CASSFGDGFVESF
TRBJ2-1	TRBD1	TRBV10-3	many	TGTGCCATCAGTTTGGACAGGGGGCTGACTAGCGGCTACAATGAGCAGTTCTTC	CAISLDRGLTSGYNEQFF
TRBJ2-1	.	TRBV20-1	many	TGCAGTGCTAGAGATCCTTTTAGCGGCGTTGAGCAGTTCTTC	CSARDPFSGVEQFF
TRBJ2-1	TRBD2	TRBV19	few	TGTGCCAGTAGTAGCCTAGCGGGATTGATTTACAATGAGCAGTTCTTC	CASSSLAGLIYNEQFF
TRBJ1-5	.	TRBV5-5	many	TGTGCCAGCAGCTTGGTCTTCATCGCTAGCAATCAGCCCCAGCATTTT	CASSLVFIASNQPQHF
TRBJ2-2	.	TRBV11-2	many	TGTGCCAGCAGCTCGGGCCCCACTCGTTCCGGGGAGCTGTTTTTT	CASSSGPTRSGELFF
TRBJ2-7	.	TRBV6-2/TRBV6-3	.	TGTGCCAGCAGTTACAGTTTCTACGAGCAGTACTTC	CASSYSFYEQYF
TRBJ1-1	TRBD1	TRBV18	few	TGTGCCAGCTCACGAACAGGGGGCGAAGGCCCTGAAGCTTTCTTT	CASSRTGGEGPEAFF
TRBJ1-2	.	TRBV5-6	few	TGTGCCAGCAGCTTCCCTATGCGGGCCGATGGCTACACCTTC	CASSFPMRADGYTF
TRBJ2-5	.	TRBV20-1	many	TGCAGTGCTAGAGTTGGCAGTGAAGAGACCCAGTACTTC	CSARVGSEETQYF
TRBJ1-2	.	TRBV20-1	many	TGCAGTGCTCCCGAGACAGCGGGATATGGCTACACCTTC	CSAPETAGYGYTF
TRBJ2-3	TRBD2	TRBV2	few	TGTGCCAGCAGTGAGACTAGCGGGAGCGAAAATACGCAGTATTTT	CASSETSGSENTQYF
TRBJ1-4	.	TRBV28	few	TGTGCCAGCAGTCCCACAGGTCTCGGGAATGAAAAACTGTTTTTT	CASSPTGLGNEKLFF
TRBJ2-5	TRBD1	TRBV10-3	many	TGTGCCATCAGTGTAACCCCGGGACAGGGTCGGGAGACCCAGTACTTC	CAISVTPGQGRETQYF
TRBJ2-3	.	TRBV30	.	TGTGCCTGGACCGGGGGCCTGACAGATACGCAGTATTTT	CAWTGGLTDTQYF
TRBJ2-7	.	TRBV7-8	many	TGTGCCAGCAGACTGGGCAGGAACTACGAGCAGTACTTC	CASRLGRNYEQYF
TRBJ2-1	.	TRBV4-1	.	TGCGCCAGCAAGCCGGTCGGGATAAGGAATGAGCAGTTCTTC	CASKPVGIRNEQFF
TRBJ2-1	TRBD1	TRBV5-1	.	TGCGCCAGCAGCCCCCGACAGGGTCAGGATGAGCAGTTCTTC	CASSPRQGQDEQFF
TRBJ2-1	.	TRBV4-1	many	TGCGCCAGCAGCCTTACCCCAGCGGACCACAATGAGCAGTTCTTC	CASSLTPADHNEQFF
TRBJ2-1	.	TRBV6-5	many	TGTGCCAGCAGCTCCACAGGGAATGAGCAGTTCTTC	CASSSTGNEQFF
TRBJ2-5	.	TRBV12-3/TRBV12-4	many	TGTGCCAGCAGTCTATCTACGGTCCAAGAGACCCAGTACTTC	CASSLSTVQETQYF
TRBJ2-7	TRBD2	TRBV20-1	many	TGCAGTGCTAGGATTACTAGCGGGATGCTCCACGAGCAGTACTTC	CSARITSGMLHEQYF
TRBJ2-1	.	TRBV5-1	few	TGCGCCAGCAGCTTGGACTATAGCGTGAACCACAATGAGCAGTTCTTC	CASSLDYSVNHNEQFF
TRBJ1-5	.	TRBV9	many	TGTGCCAGCAGCGATGCGGGAAATCAGCCCCAGCATTTT	CASSDAGNQPQHF
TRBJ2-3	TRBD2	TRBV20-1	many	TGCAGTGCTAGAACGCCGGGAGGGGGCACAGATACGCAGTATTTT	CSARTPGGGTDTQYF
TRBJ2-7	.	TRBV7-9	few	TGTGCCAGCAGCTTGTTGACAGTCCCCGGGGAGCAGTACTTC	CASSLLTVPGEQYF
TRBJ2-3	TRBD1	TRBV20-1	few	TGCAGTTCCACTCCGGGACAGAACACAGATACGCAGTATTTT	CSSTPGQNTDTQYF
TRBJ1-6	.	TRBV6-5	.	TGTGCCAGCAGTTACTCATCAGTTTCACCCCTCCACTTT	CASSYSSVSPLHF
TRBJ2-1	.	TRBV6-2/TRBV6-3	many	TGTGCCAGCAGTTTCCCGGGCTATGAGCAGTTCTTC	CASSFPGYEQFF
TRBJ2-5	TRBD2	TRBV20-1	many	TGCAGTGCTCTCCGACTAGCGGGAAATCTAGAGACCCAGTACTTC	CSALRLAGNLETQYF
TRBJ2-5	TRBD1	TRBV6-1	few	TGTGCCAGCGTCGGGACAGGGGGTCGGGAGACCCAGTACTTC	CASVGTGGRETQYF
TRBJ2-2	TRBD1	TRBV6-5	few	TGTGCCAGCAGTTACTCTGGCCAGGGGGCCGGGGAGCTGTTTTTT	CASSYSGQGAGELFF
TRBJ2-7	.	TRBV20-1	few	TGCAGTGCTAGAGAGGCCGGAGTGGACTCCTACGAGCAGTACTTC	CSAREAGVDSYEQYF